This T cell receptor (beta chain) was observed in a study of identical twins (dated by TCRdb to about 2016). Context from the whole study: The study deep-sequenced TCR alpha and beta repertoires from monozygotic twins, unrelated adults of various ages and cord blood to test whether fetal clonotypes persist. Replicate twin experiments were performed at different times using different library preparation protocols to rule out contamination. The study at large found these results: Excess twin sharing in beta out-of-frame sequences was weaker because fewer shared sequences lowered the signal-to-noise ratio. Invariant T cells such as MAIT and iNKT could partly confound zero-insertion analyses, though diverse VJ usage argued against this for most clonotypes. Out-of-frame TCR alpha sequences shared between twins showed an excess of low generation-probability sequences compared with coincidental sharing between unrelated individuals. Because the same donors could not be followed over many years, conclusions were based on cross-sectional statistical analysis. Fewer insertions were carried by abundant cord blood beta clonotypes; a weaker similar trend was observed in young adult naive repertoires, while no such trend was observed in memory repertoires. Out-of-frame TCR alpha sharing in monozygotic twins was systematically underestimated by recombination models, whereas sharing between unrelated individuals was in agreement with the recombination models.

As concerns this clonotype: This receptor's antigen is unknown. The input lacks base qualities; no much larger clone sits a single base away.

Every donor in the study was a healthy Caucasian. Three pairs of female monozygotic twins, all aged 18 to 29 years, were included in the twin cohort. The RNA used for TCR libraries was isolated from peripheral blood mononuclear cells. For this chain, trimming is 6 bases at the V end and 6 bases at the J end, and the number of junction bases without a gene match is 10. CDR3 length: 13 amino acids, cysteine to phenylalanine. Just the 39-base CDR3 DNA is kept, in frame starting at base 1. Based on the germline V gene, the CDR1 and CDR2 sequences are SQVTM and ANQGSEA. The library was prepared using 5' RACE. TCRdb names Illumina HiSeq 2000 as the instrument used. A universal primer binding site was introduced by template switching, and a unique molecular identifier was present in the final cDNA, enabling accurate counting of TCR cDNA molecules. Specific primers in the conserved constant-segment region were used to synthesize first-strand cDNA for TCR alpha and beta chains. Each cDNA library was double barcoded, with a SMART-Mk sample barcode plus Illumina barcodes, to control for contamination. TruSeq adapter sequences and Illumina sample barcodes were added in two successive PCR steps. TCR alpha and beta cDNA libraries were sequenced on the Illumina HiSeq platform with custom primers. Under the source paper's analysis protocol: MiGEC processed the raw reads to extract unique molecular identifiers, while MiXCR was used to determine the CDR3 positions. For each individual, recombination models were inferred using an EM algorithm with the repgenHMM and IGoR tools. The tcR package in R was used for shared clonotype analysis, with sharing normalized by the product of cloneset sizes. To study raw recombination free of thymic and clonal selection effects, out-of-frame nonproductive sequences were analyzed. TCRdb trimmed public reads at Q25 via fastp, called clones via MiXCR and kept in-frame beta chains. Entries are consolidated by CDR3 protein sequence, retaining the most common genes and DNA. The V and J calls and clone size are TCRdb's, not the authors'. The sample contains hundreds of thousands of distinct CDR3 sequences, about 9.4% of them found a single time. The top ten constitute roughly 0.97% of the sample.

This sample was shared with a second study, whose subject was yellow fever vaccine responses in identical twins. Drawing on the second study: According to the authors, in identical twins the way T cells responded to vaccination appeared partly convergent and partly personalized. In identical twins, the study followed T cell clones that responded to the vaccine with precision.

The TCR comes from a woman aged 18-29 years in good health. The sequence joins TRBV29-1 to TRBJ2-7, with TRBD2 matching 8 junction bases. Sequencing was performed on PBMCs. The encoded CDR3 is CSVENGGAFEQYF. The nucleotides are TGCAGCGTCGAGAACGGGGGGGCCTTCGAGCAGTACTTC.